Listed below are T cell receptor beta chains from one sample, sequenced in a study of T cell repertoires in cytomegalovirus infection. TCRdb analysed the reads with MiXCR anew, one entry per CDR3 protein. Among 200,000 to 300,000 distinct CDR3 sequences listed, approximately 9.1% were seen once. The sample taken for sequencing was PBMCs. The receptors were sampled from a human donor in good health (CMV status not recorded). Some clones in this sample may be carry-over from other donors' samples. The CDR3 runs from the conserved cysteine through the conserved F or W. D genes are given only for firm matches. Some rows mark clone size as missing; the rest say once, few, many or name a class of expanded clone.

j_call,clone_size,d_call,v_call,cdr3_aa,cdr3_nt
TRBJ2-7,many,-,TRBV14,CASSQRLGHYEQYF,TGTGCCAGCAGCCAAAGGTTGGGGCACTACGAGCAGTACTTC
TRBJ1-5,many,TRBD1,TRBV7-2,CASSLGGQGNQPQHF,TGTGCCAGCAGCTTAGGAGGACAGGGCAATCAGCCCCAGCATTTT
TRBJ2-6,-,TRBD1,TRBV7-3,CASSRDRAPLTF,TGTGCCAGCAGCCGGGACAGGGCTCCCCTGACTTTC
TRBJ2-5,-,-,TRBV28,CASRDFQGFTQYF,TGTGCCAGCCGAGACTTCCAGGGTTTCACCCAGTACTTC
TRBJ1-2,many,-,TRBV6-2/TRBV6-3,CASSYENAGGYTF,TGTGCCAGCAGTTACGAGAATGCCGGGGGCTACACCTTC
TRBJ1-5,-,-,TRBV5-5,CASSFGHSNQPQHF,TGTGCCAGCAGCTTCGGCCATAGCAATCAGCCCCAGCATTTT
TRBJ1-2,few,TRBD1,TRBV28,CASSPRDRESYGYTF,TGTGCCAGCAGTCCCCGTGACAGGGAGTCCTATGGCTACACCTTC
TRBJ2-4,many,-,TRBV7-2,CASSPPHLNSNIQYF,TGTGCCAGCAGCCCACCCCACTTGAATTCAAACATTCAGTACTTC
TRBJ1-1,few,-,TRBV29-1,CSVVAGDTPAGFF,TGCAGCGTTGTCGCCGGGGACACCCCGGCGGGGTTCTTT
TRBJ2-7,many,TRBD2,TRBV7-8,CASSLGGTSDRQYF,TGTGCCAGCAGCTTAGGGGGGACTAGCGACAGACAGTACTTC
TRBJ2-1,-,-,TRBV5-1,CASSFTADNEQFF,TGCGCCAGCAGCTTTACCGCGGACAATGAGCAGTTCTTC
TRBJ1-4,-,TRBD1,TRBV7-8,CASSWGPGQGQLSNEKLFF,TGTGCCAGCAGCTGGGGGCCGGGACAGGGTCAACTAAGTAATGAAAAACTGTTTTTT
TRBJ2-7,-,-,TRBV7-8,CASSLAGWQGKEEQYF,TGTGCCAGCAGCTTAGCAGGTTGGCAGGGAAAGGAAGAGCAGTACTTC
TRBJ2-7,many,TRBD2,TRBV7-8,CASRGGVRTYEQYF,TGTGCCAGCAGGGGGGGGGTTAGGACCTACGAGCAGTACTTC
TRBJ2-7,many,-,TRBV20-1,CSARAPLFGDEQYF,TGCAGTGCTAGAGCCCCCCTCTTTGGCGACGAGCAGTACTTC
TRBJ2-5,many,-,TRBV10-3,CAISESTSEWYQETQYF,TGTGCCATCAGTGAGTCGACGAGCGAATGGTACCAAGAGACCCAGTACTTC
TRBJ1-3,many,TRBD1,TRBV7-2,CASSPGQRGTIYF,TGTGCCAGCAGCCCGGGACAGCGAGGCACCATATATTTT
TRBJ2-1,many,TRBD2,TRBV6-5,CASSPRGGVGGNEQFF,TGTGCCAGCAGCCCACGGGGGGGAGTTGGTGGCAATGAGCAGTTCTTC
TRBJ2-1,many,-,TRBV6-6,CASSFNKNRGGDEQFF,TGTGCCAGCAGTTTCAACAAGAACAGGGGGGGCGATGAGCAGTTCTTC
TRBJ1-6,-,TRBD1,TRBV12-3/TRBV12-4,CASSLSPTGGNSPLHF,TGTGCCAGCAGTTTAAGCCCGACAGGGGGTAATTCACCCCTCCACTTT
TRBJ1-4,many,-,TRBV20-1,CSAPRGEEKLFF,TGCAGTGCTCCCCGGGGAGAGGAAAAACTGTTTTTT
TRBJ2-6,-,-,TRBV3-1,CASSTTGPLANVLTF,TGTGCCAGCAGCACGACAGGCCCCCTTGCCAACGTCCTGACTTTC
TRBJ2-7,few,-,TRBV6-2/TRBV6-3,CASSWQYEQYF,TGTGCCAGCAGTTGGCAGTACGAGCAGTACTTC
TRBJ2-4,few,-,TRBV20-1,CSAREEVAKNIQYF,TGCAGTGCTAGAGAAGAGGTAGCCAAAAACATTCAGTACTTC
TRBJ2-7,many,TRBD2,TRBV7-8,CASSSILGLAGSYEQYF,TGTGCCAGCAGTTCCATCTTGGGACTAGCGGGATCCTACGAGCAGTACTTC
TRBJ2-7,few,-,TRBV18,CASSPMGDPSYEQYF,TGTGCCAGCTCACCAATGGGGGATCCCTCCTACGAGCAGTACTTC
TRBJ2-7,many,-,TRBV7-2,CASSSPYGTYEQYF,TGTGCCAGCAGCTCCCCCTACGGGACCTACGAGCAGTACTTC
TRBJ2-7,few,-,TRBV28,CASSSQGRYEQYF,TGTGCCAGCAGTTCTCAGGGGAGGTACGAGCAGTACTTC
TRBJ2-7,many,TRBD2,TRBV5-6,CASSPLAGALAGGREQYF,TGTGCCAGCAGCCCGCTTGCGGGAGCACTAGCGGGAGGTAGGGAGCAGTACTTC
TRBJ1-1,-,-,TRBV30,CAWSPMGWGQDTEAFF,TGTGCCTGGAGTCCAATGGGCTGGGGGCAGGACACTGAAGCTTTCTTT
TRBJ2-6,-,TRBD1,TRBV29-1,CSVYNRGAGANVLTF,TGCAGCGTTTATAACAGGGGGGCTGGGGCCAACGTCCTGACTTTC
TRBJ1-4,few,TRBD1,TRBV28,CASSRSQGDGKLFF,TGTGCCAGCAGTAGATCACAGGGGGATGGAAAACTGTTTTTT
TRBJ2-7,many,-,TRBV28,CASSPGQEAEQYF,TGTGCCAGCAGCCCGGGACAAGAGGCTGAGCAGTACTTC
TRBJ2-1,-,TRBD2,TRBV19,CASSISGGSYNEQFF,TGTGCCAGTAGTATTTCGGGGGGCTCCTACAATGAGCAGTTCTTC
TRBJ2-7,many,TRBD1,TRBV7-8,CASSSRTGGEYEQYF,TGTGCCAGCAGCTCGAGGACAGGGGGCGAATACGAGCAGTACTTC
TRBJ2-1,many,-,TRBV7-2,CASSLAGGGRSNEQFF,TGTGCCAGCAGCTTAGCTGGGGGGGGCAGAAGCAATGAGCAGTTCTTC
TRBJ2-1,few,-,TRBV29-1,CSGRGGDEQFF,TGCAGCGGACGAGGAGGGGATGAGCAGTTCTTC